This TCR delta chain was profiled in a study of gamma-delta T cells after stem cell transplantation. The CDR3 consists of 19 residues. The V and J ends lost 1 base and 0 bases respectively, with 15 bases between them. Germline CDR1 and CDR2: GEAIGNYY and EKD. TCRdb reran clone calling via CATT on the RT-PCR reads. Seen here are about 2,800 delta-chain clones, 2.7% observed once, and the top ten hold about a fifth. As regards this clone: A clone one base away is much larger, so this may be a read error. Other DNA sequences from this sample encode an identical CDR3 as well.

This receptor was obtained from a human donor. It is not recorded whose cells these are; they may come from a transplant donor. The sequencing sample was made of gamma-delta T cells. The gene calls are TRDV2 and TRDJ3; a weak D match, TRDD3 (6 bases). The CDR3 loop reads CACDTGWGSDSWDTRQMFF. For the CDR3, the DNA is TGTGCCTGTGACACGGGCTGGGGCTCGGACTCCTGGGACACCCGACAGATGTTTTTC.